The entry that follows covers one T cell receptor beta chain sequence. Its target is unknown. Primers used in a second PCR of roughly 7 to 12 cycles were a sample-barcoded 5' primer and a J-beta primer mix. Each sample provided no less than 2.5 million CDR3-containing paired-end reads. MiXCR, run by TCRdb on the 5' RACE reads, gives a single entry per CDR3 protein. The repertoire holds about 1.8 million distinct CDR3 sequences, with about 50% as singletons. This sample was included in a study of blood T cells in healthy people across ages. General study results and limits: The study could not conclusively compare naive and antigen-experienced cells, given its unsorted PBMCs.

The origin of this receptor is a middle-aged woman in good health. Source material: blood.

The CDR3 DNA reads as TGTGCCAGCAGTCCAGGGACTACCGACGGGGAGACCCAGTACTTC. It is translated as CASSPGTTDGETQYF. The chain recombines TRBV27 with TRBJ2-5; 7 bases are shared with TRBD2. V trimming: 5 bases; J trimming: 5 bases; junction bases outside the gene matches: 11. The CDR3 loop spans 15 amino acids. CDR1 is MNHEY and CDR2 is SMNVEV in the germline V gene (reference sequence).